One and the same sample provided the 7 T cell receptor beta chains below, sequenced in a study of cytomegalovirus exposure and HLA in healthy donors. In the PCR, 60 Vbeta and 13 Jbeta primers were used. Sequenced by immunoSEQ multiplex PCR; TCRdb stores in-frame clones only, minus some. This repertoire shows 90,000 to 110,000 clones, about 78% found once; its top ten account for around 1.3%. Sequenced input: PBMCs. The receptors were gathered from a man in his thirties or forties in good health and CMV-seronegative.

This clone has a single count. The rearrangement joins TRBV10-1 to TRBJ2-1; 10 positions match TRBD1. This CDR3 is built from 24 residues. Germline V CDR1 and CDR2: WNHNN, SYGVQD (reference sequence). Losses at the gene ends were 2 bases for V and 7 bases for J; bases not matched to a gene: 32. DNA of the CDR3: TGCGCCAGCAGTGAGCCACGAGTCCCGGGACAGGGGTCCCTTGGGACTACCCTTCCTAATGAGCAGTTCTTC. It is translated as CASSEPRVPGQGSLGTTLPNEQFF.

V usage is TRBV29-1 and J usage is TRBJ1-2, with TRBD1 matching 7 bases. Trimming at V came to 3 bases and at J to 0 bases, leaving 22 bases not matched to a gene. There are 20 residues in the CDR3. The germline V gene has CDR1 SQVTM and CDR2 ANQGSEA. CDR3 in DNA: TGCAGCGTTGAGTTAGTAGAGTGGCAGGGGGATACCAAAGCTAACTATGGCTACACCTTC. It encodes CSVELVEWQGDTKANYGYTF. The variable domain in full, with the rest retrieved from reference TRBV29-1 and TRBJ1-2, is SAVISQKPSRDICQRGTSLTIQCQVDSQVTMMFWYRQQPGQSLTLIATANQGSEATYESGFVIDKFPISRPNLTFSTLTVSNMSPEDSSIYLCSVELVEWQGDTKANYGYTFGSGTRLTVV.

In this sample, this clone turned up a few times. This chain joins TRBV9 and TRBJ2-5, with D possibly being TRBD2 (5 bases). Germline-derived CDR1 and CDR2 are SGDLS and YYNGEE. V lost 0 bases, J lost 1 base, and 13 bases lay in between. The CDR3 has 16 amino acids. The CDR3 DNA follows: TGTGCCAGCAGCGTAGGTGCGAGCGGTGGCCAAGAGACCCAGTACTTC. It codes for CASSVGASGGQETQYF.

The chain uses TRBV7-9 and TRBJ2-7; 7 nucleotides line up with TRBD2. Germline CDR1 reads SEHNR; CDR2 reads FQNEAQ (reference sequence). The CDR3 is 14 residues long. The J segment lost 2 bases and the V segment lost 2 bases, leaving 3 bases of the junction unmatched. CDR3 region: CASSLTGGTYEQYF. CDR3 bases: TGTGCCAGCAGCTTAACGGGAGGAACCTACGAGCAGTACTTC.

The rearrangement links TRBV27 to TRBJ2-7; TRBD1 matches 7 bases. With V trimmed by 4 bases and J by 7 bases, 13 bases remained unmatched. The germline V gene has CDR1 MNHEY and CDR2 SMNVEV (reference sequence). This CDR3 spans 15 amino acids. The CDR3 reads CASSSQTGAFGEQYF. In nucleotides, the CDR3 is TGTGCCAGCAGTTCCCAAACAGGGGCCTTTGGGGAGCAGTACTTC.

V and J are TRBV18 and TRBJ2-2; 7 nucleotides match TRBD2. The CDR3 length is 14 residues. The germline V gene has CDR1 KGHSH and CDR2 LQKENI. The V gene end was trimmed by 4 bases and the J gene end by 6 bases; junction bases not matched to a gene: 5. The CDR3 sequence is CASSQGGSSGELFF. Here the CDR3 DNA reads TGTGCCAGCTCACAGGGAGGGTCGTCCGGGGAGCTGTTTTTT.

This clone has more than one count but fewer than ten. This rearrangement joins TRBV6-5 to TRBJ2-7; TRBD1 agrees at 9 bases. Per the germline V gene, CDR1 is MNHEY and CDR2 is SVGAGI. V trimming: 6 bases; J trimming: 5 bases; junction bases outside the gene matches: 8. The CDR3 is made up of 14 amino acids. CDR3 in amino acids: CASSGRGQGNEQYF. The DNA of the CDR3 is TGTGCCAGCAGCGGACGGGGACAGGGCAACGAGCAGTACTTC.